This record concerns one T cell receptor beta chain sequence. Germline V gives CDR1 SGHDT, CDR2 YYEEEE. Trimming removed 4 bases from V and 3 bases from J; junction bases left unmatched: 6. This CDR3 has 15 amino acids. This sample was taken from a study of blood T cell repertoires in COVID-19. Study-wide context: COVID-19 samples, acute and convalescent, were from the United States, Italy and Spain. The cDNA or gDNA used as material had been derived from T cells, B-cell-depleted T cells, or PBMCs.

This table comes from immunoSEQ multiplex PCR, and its TCRdb copy is limited to in-frame clones, with some not included. The repertoire holds approximately 65,000 clones, roughly 80% seen once, with 23% in the top ten. The specimen sequenced was peripheral blood. The rearrangement links TRBV5-6 to TRBJ2-7, with 11 bases identical to TRBD1. The clonotype comes from a human donor in a cohort sampled during active COVID-19. The CDR3 region is CASSPGQGERYEQYF. CDR3 nucleotide sequence: TGTGCCAGCAGCCCGGGACAGGGGGAGCGCTACGAGCAGTACTTC.